This T cell receptor (beta chain) was recorded in a study of OX40 agonist ivuxolimab in advanced cancers. The sample holds one count of this clone. Sequencing used immunoSEQ multiplex PCR; TCRdb keeps in-frame clones, though not all of them. Of some 66,000 clones detected, around 85% appear once; the ten largest clones hold roughly 0.8%. Trimming shortened V by 5 bases and J by 5 bases, and 14 bases separated the two germline ends. The CDR3 is made up of 13 amino acids. Germline V lookup: CDR1 SGHNT, CDR2 YYREEE (reference sequence). V and J are TRBV5-4 and TRBJ2-7; D is perhaps TRBD1 or TRBD2 (5 bases each). The sequence was obtained from an adult with an advanced solid tumor such as melanoma, head and neck, liver or kidney cancer. This specimen was CD4+ or CD8+ T cells sorted from blood, taken in a trial of the OX40 agonist ivuxolimab. The CDR3 is CASRRGRADEQYF. The DNA for the CDR3 is TGTGCCAGCAGGAGGGGTAGGGCCGACGAGCAGTACTTC. Variable domain in full (rest from reference TRBV5-4 and TRBJ2-7): ETGVTQSPTHLIKTRGQQVTLRCSSQSGHNTVSWYQQALGQGPQFIFQYYREEENGRGNFPPRFSGLQFPNYSSELNVNALELDDSALYLCASRRGRADEQYFGPGTRLTVT.